The 17 T cell receptor beta chains given below trace back to one sample, sequenced in a study of human T cells and chemical hapten exposure. TCRdb recomputed calls from the RACE reads with MiXCR, one row per CDR3 protein. The profile shows roughly 45,000 distinct CDR3 sequences, 9.3% of them singletons. Indicated time point: patch test 1, 2 weeks after DPC sensitization. Treatment described: therapeutic diphenylcyclopropenone sensitization with weekly scalp DPC. The sequenced sample was whole blood, obtained in connection with sensitization to the hapten diphenylcyclopropenone (DPC). The receptors come from a woman between 45 and 65 years old with alopecia areata. Some clones in this sample may be carry-over from other donors' samples.

This clonotype occurred many times. The rearrangement links TRBV20-1 to TRBJ2-5, with a possible D match to TRBD2 (5 bases). CDR1 is DFQATT and CDR2 is SNEGSKA in the germline V gene (reference sequence). This CDR3 is built from 12 residues. V was pared by 0 bases and J by 5 bases, with 7 bases between. CDR3: CSAREGGETQYF. CDR3 nucleotides: TGCAGTGCTAGAGAGGGCGGGGAGACCCAGTACTTC.

This clonotype was observed a handful of times. The CDR3 reads CASSPPPLIPGQGYEQYF. Written as DNA, the CDR3 is TGTGCCAGCAGCCCCCCCCCTCTCATTCCGGGACAGGGGTACGAGCAGTACTTC. The chain couples TRBV7-9 to TRBJ2-7, with 10 bases aligning to TRBD1. The J segment lost 4 bases and the V segment lost 5 bases, leaving 17 bases of the junction unmatched. CDR3 length: 18 residues. Looked up from germline, CDR1 is SEHNR and CDR2 is FQNEAQ (reference sequence).

This chain connects TRBV5-1 to TRBJ1-1; D uncertain. The V gene's germline CDR1 is SGHRS and CDR2 YFSETQ. This CDR3 region has 15 residues. V dropped 4 bases and J dropped 0 bases, with 13 bases sitting between them. The CDR3 spells CASSGRSSMNTEAFF. In DNA, the CDR3 is TGCGCCAGCAGCGGCCGCAGCTCAATGAACACTGAAGCTTTCTTT.

This clonotype has a count of ten or more. This rearrangement joins TRBV12-3 or TRBV12-4 to TRBJ2-3; the match to TRBD2 covers 7 bases. This CDR3 spans 16 amino acids. V trimming: 7 bases; J trimming: 3 bases; junction bases outside the gene matches: 13. The CDR3 here is CASIWGGRAWTDTQYF. The CDR3 DNA sequence: TGTGCCAGCATTTGGGGGGGAAGGGCCTGGACAGATACGCAGTATTTT.

The V call is TRBV4-3, the J call TRBJ2-4; D not resolved. The CDR3 is made up of 14 amino acids. The V end was cut by 1 base, the J end by 5 bases, with 9 bases between. CDR1 and CDR2 (germline): LGHNA, YSLEER. The CDR3, as DNA: TGCGCCAGCAGCCAAGGTGGCAGCGAAAACATTCAGTACTTC. Translating gives CASSQGGSENIQYF.

This clonotype is categorized as medium-sized. The CDR3 nucleotides are TGCAGCGCTACAGGGGGCCTTTTAGCTAACTATGGCTACACCTTC. Encoded protein: CSATGGLLANYGYTF. The chain recombines TRBV29-1 with TRBJ1-2; 9 bases fit TRBD1. CDR3 size: 15 residues. Germline trimming cut 7 bases from V and 0 bases from J; bases unmatched to any gene: 9. The germline CDR1 and CDR2 sequences are SQVTM and ANQGSEA.

This clonotype was seen repeatedly, ten times or more. The chain has TRBV20-1 and TRBJ1-5; unclear D gene. The V end was cut by 6 bases, the J end by 8 bases, with 17 bases between. This CDR3 is built from 13 residues. Germline CDR1 is DFQATT and CDR2 is SNEGSKA (reference sequence). CDR3 amino acids: CSAGGDTVKPQHF. CDR3 DNA sequence: TGCAGTGCGGGTGGTGACACGGTCAAGCCCCAGCATTTT.

The chain has TRBV9 and TRBJ1-1; tentatively, D is TRBD1 (5 bases). Germline loops: CDR1 SGDLS, CDR2 YYNGEE. The length of the CDR3 is 16 residues. With 0 bases removed from V and 0 bases from J, the gap between germline ends came to 12 bases. The CDR3 DNA follows: TGTGCCAGCAGCGTAGAATTTCAGGGAATGAACACTGAAGCTTTCTTT. It is translated as CASSVEFQGMNTEAFF.

A remark on this clonotype: This may be a read error: a much more frequent sequence differs by one nucleotide. V and J are TRBV27 and TRBJ1-2, with unresolved D. Germline-derived CDR1 and CDR2 are MNHEY and SMNVEV (reference sequence). Trimming pared 3 bases from V and 2 bases from J, leaving 16 bases between. This CDR3 comprises 16 residues. CDR3 protein: CASSFLREVRNYGYTF. The CDR3 DNA reads TGTGCCAGCAGTTTTCTACGGGAGGTACGAAACTATGGCTACACCTTC.

This clonotype was detected only a few times. CDR3 bases: TGTGCCAGCAGTTTTAGGGGGACAGCGAACACCGGGGAGCTGTTTTTT. Amino acid sequence: CASSFRGTANTGELFF. The rearrangement joins TRBV12-3 or TRBV12-4 to TRBJ2-2, with 7 bases identical to TRBD1. CDR3 length equals 16 residues. V shed 3 bases and J 0 bases; nucleotides not matched to a gene: 4.

This clonotype was counted many times. V and J are TRBV3-1 and TRBJ2-1; TRBD2 might be the D (5 bases). V was pared by 0 bases and J by 1 base, with 10 bases between. The germline V gene encodes CDR1 LGHDT and CDR2 YNNKEL (reference sequence). The length of the CDR3 is 16 residues. The CDR3 here is CASSQDPSRSYNEQFF. The CDR3 DNA follows: TGTGCCAGCAGCCAAGACCCTAGCAGATCCTACAATGAGCAGTTCTTC.

Many counts were recorded for this clonotype. The chain links TRBV20-1 to TRBJ1-4, with TRBD1 identical over 8 bases. This CDR3 has 13 residues. Germline V gives CDR1 DFQATT, CDR2 SNEGSKA (reference sequence). Germline trimming cut 5 bases from V and 3 bases from J; bases unmatched to any gene: 2. CDR3 in DNA: TGCAGTGCTGGACAGGGCCCTAATGAAAAACTGTTTTTT. It yields the protein CSAGQGPNEKLFF.

The sample holds many counts of this clonotype. The chain is built from TRBV5-6 and TRBJ2-3; D uncertain. The V and J ends lost 4 bases and 1 base respectively, with 4 bases between them. The CDR3 consists of 12 residues. Germline assignment: CDR1 SGHDT and CDR2 YYEEEE. CDR3 nucleotide sequence: TGTGCCAGCAGCGCAGGCACAGATACGCAGTATTTT. It is translated as CASSAGTDTQYF.

This clonotype was seen only a few times. The chain links TRBV5-1 to TRBJ2-5; TRBD1 aligns across 7 bases. Germline V gene data show CDR1 as SGHRS and CDR2 as YFSETQ. The CDR3 is 13 amino acids. V shed 7 bases, J shed 0 bases, and the junction held 3 bases outside the gene matches. The CDR3 DNA follows: TGCGCCAGCGATACAGGGGACCAAGAGACCCAGTACTTC. Its translation is CASDTGDQETQYF.

This clonotype was seen at least ten times. The CDR3 region is CSARVGGMNTEAFF. The CDR3 DNA reads TGCAGTGCTAGAGTTGGGGGGATGAACACTGAAGCTTTCTTT. The chain carries TRBV20-1 and TRBJ1-1; a weak D match, TRBD1 (5 bases). The germline V gene encodes CDR1 DFQATT and CDR2 SNEGSKA (reference sequence). V was clipped by 1 base and J by 0 bases, with 9 bases between them. This CDR3 comprises 14 residues.

This clonotype was detected only a few times. The chain has TRBV27 and TRBJ2-1; D uncertain. Between the trimmed V and J ends, which lost 6 bases and 10 bases, there was a span of 16 bases. The CDR3 spans 13 residues. The germline CDR1 and CDR2 sequences are MNHEY and SMNVEV (reference sequence). CDR3 residues: CASRRIHADEQFF. CDR3 coding DNA: TGTGCCAGCAGGCGGATACACGCGGACGAGCAGTTCTTC.

This clonotype was detected many times. The gene calls are TRBV12-3 or TRBV12-4 and TRBJ1-1; perhaps TRBD1 as D (6 bases). This CDR3 comprises 13 residues. V dropped 7 bases and J dropped 3 bases, with 12 bases sitting between them. The CDR3 protein is CASTSTGHTEAFF. The CDR3 DNA sequence: TGTGCCAGCACCTCGACAGGCCACACTGAAGCTTTCTTT.